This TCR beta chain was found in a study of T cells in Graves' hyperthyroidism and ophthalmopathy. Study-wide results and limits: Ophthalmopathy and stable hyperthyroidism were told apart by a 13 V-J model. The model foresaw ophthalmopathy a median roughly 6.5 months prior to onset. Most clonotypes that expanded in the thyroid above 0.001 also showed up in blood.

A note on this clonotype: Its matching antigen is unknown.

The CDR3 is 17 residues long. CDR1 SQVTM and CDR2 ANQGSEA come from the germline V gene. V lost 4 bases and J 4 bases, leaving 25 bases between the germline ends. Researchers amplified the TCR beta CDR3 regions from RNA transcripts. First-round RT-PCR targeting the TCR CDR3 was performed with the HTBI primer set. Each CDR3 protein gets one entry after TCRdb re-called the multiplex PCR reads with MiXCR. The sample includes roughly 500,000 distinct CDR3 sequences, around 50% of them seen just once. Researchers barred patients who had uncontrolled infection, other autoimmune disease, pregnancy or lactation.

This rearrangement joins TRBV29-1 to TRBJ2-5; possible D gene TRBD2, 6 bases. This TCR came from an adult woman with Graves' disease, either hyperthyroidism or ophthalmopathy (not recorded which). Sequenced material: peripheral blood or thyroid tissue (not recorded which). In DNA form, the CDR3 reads TGCAGCGTTGGAGCCCCATTTGCTCCGGGGGTAGGAGAGACCCAGTACTTC. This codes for CSVGAPFAPGVGETQYF.